This TCR beta chain was identified in a study of T cells in localized non-small cell lung cancer. Broader study findings: It was uninvolved adjacent lung that showed the highest T cell clonality, exceeding tumor.

Trimming left V 5 bases short and J 4 bases short, with 19 bases between. This CDR3 has 16 residues. The germline gives CDR1 SGHAT, CDR2 FQNNGV. TCRdb's table, derived via immunoSEQ multiplex PCR, lists solely in-frame clones and lacks some. The sample contains approximately 35,000 clones, roughly 90% of which appear only once. Concerning this clone: Its antigen remains unknown.

The V gene is TRBV11-2, the J gene TRBJ2-3, with a weak D call TRBD2 (5 bases). The sequencing here drew on peripheral blood, taken before any cancer treatment. This TCR came from a female donor at least 60 years old with stage I lung adenocarcinoma. The CDR3 is CASSRQGFLASDTQYF. CDR3 nucleotides: TGTGCCAGCAGCCGCCAAGGGTTCCTAGCCTCAGATACGCAGTATTTT.